This entry lists 15 T cell receptor beta chains sequenced from one sample in a study of blood T cell repertoires in COVID-19. Assay: immunoSEQ multiplex PCR; the TCRdb copy retains only in-frame clones and omits some. The sample contains some 150,000 clones, 85% to 90% of which appear only once. The sample consisted of peripheral blood. The receptors here all came from a woman aged 60-75 years with active COVID-19.

The sample holds one count of this clone. The V and J genes are TRBV30 and TRBJ2-2; TRBD2 is a possible D gene (5 bases). The CDR3 is 15 amino acids. The germline gives CDR1 GTSNPN, CDR2 SVGIG (reference sequence). V gave up 0 bases and J gave up 3 bases, with 11 bases separating them. The CDR3 sequence: CAWSVVANDTGELFF. The CDR3 region has the DNA TGTGCCTGGAGTGTAGTAGCGAATGACACCGGGGAGCTGTTTTTT.

This chain joins TRBV5-1 and TRBJ2-7; D gene uncertain. The CDR3 sequence is 12 residues long. Germline CDR1 and CDR2: SGHRS and YFSETQ. Trimming cost V 3 bases and J 0 bases, with 4 bases left between them. CDR3 DNA sequence: TGCGCCAGCAGCTGGAGCTCCTACGAGCAGTACTTC. Its translation: CASSWSSYEQYF.

The chain carries TRBV27 and TRBJ2-1; tentative D call: TRBD1 (5 bases). The germline V gene has CDR1 MNHEY and CDR2 SMNVEV (reference sequence). V gave up 6 bases and J gave up 1 base, with 13 bases separating them. CDR3 length: 15 amino acids. The DNA for the CDR3 is TGTGCCAGCAGGCCCCAGGGCGTATCCTACAATGAGCAGTTCTTC. As protein: CASRPQGVSYNEQFF.

V is TRBV9 and J is TRBJ1-1; 10 bases fit TRBD1. J gave up 5 bases and V 10 bases, and 8 bases lay outside the gene matches. Germline loops: CDR1 SGDLS, CDR2 YYNGEE. CDR3 size: 13 residues. The DNA of the CDR3 is TGTGCCTCCTCCGGGACAGGGGAAACTGAAGCTTTCTTT. It specifies CASSGTGETEAFF.

The gene calls are TRBV18 and TRBJ2-7; 7 bases line up with TRBD1. The V gene's germline CDR1 is KGHSH and CDR2 LQKENI. The CDR3 runs 14 residues. Trimming at V came to 3 bases and at J to 4 bases, leaving 6 bases not matched to a gene. CDR3: CASSPPGQSYEQYF. DNA of the CDR3: TGTGCCAGCTCACCCCCGGGACAGAGTTACGAGCAGTACTTC. The variable domain in full, with the rest retrieved from reference TRBV18 and TRBJ2-7, is NAGVMQNPRHLVRRRGQEARLRCSPMKGHSHVYWYRQLPEEGLKFMVYLQKENIIDESGMPKERFSAEFPKEGPSILRIQQVVRGDSAAYFCASSPPGQSYEQYFGPGTRLTVT.

The V gene is TRBV4-1, the J gene TRBJ2-3; D remains ambiguous. The CDR3 contains 16 residues. Germline CDR1 and CDR2: MGHRA and YSYEKL. V was clipped by 0 bases and J by 3 bases, with 13 bases between them. The CDR3 DNA follows: TGCGCCAGCAGCCAAGATCCTAGTCGGAGTACAGATACGCAGTATTTT. Translated: CASSQDPSRSTDTQYF.

This sequence joins TRBV6-5 and TRBJ1-1; D uncertain. Germline CDR1 is MNHEY and CDR2 is SVGAGI. V lost 7 bases, J lost 0 bases, and 15 bases lay in between. This CDR3 has 15 residues. The CDR3 protein is CASTTSEGMNTEAFF. The CDR3 DNA reads TGTGCCAGCACCACCAGCGAGGGCATGAACACTGAAGCTTTCTTT.

The chain employs TRBV19 and TRBJ2-7, with 8 bases identical to TRBD2. The V and J ends lost 5 bases and 3 bases, in that order; junction bases with no gene match: 18. CDR1 and CDR2 from the germline V gene are LNHDA and SQIVND (reference sequence). The CDR3 runs 18 residues. The DNA of the CDR3 is TGTGCCAGTAGTCATTTTCCTGGGAGCGGGAGAGGGCGCTACGAGCAGTACTTC. Amino acids: CASSHFPGSGRGRYEQYF. Filled out from reference TRBV19 and TRBJ2-7, the complete variable domain reads DGGITQSPKYLFRKEGQNVTLSCEQNLNHDAMYWYRQDPGQGLRLIYYSQIVNDFQKGDIAEGYSVSREKKESFPLTVTSAQKNPTAFYLCASSHFPGSGRGRYEQYFGPGTRLTVT.

This chain joins TRBV5-4 and TRBJ2-3, with 7 bases matching TRBD2. The V segment lost 4 bases and the J segment 2 bases; nucleotides outside the gene matches: 13. The germline CDR1 and CDR2 sequences are SGHNT and YYREEE (reference sequence). The CDR3 covers 17 residues. The CDR3 loop reads CASSTSSGSLVTDTQYF. CDR3 sequence (DNA): TGTGCCAGCAGCACCTCTAGCGGTTCCCTCGTCACAGATACGCAGTATTTT.

The J gene is TRBJ1-2, the V gene TRBV5-1; 9 nucleotides align to TRBD1. The length of the CDR3 is 13 residues. Germline trimming cut 2 bases from V and 6 bases from J; bases unmatched to any gene: 2. The germline CDR1 and CDR2 sequences are SGHRS and YFSETQ. This chain's CDR3 is CASSLQGANGYTF. CDR3 sequence (DNA): TGCGCCAGCAGCTTACAGGGGGCTAATGGCTACACCTTC.

V gene TRBV6-5 combines with J gene TRBJ2-1; tentatively, D is TRBD2 (5 bases). This CDR3 is built from 13 residues. In germline, CDR1 is MNHEY, CDR2 SVGAGI. Trimming took off 4 bases at V and 4 bases at J, with 8 bases between the two ends. CDR3 loop: CASSFSAYNEQFF. CDR3 in DNA: TGTGCCAGCAGTTTTAGCGCTTACAATGAGCAGTTCTTC.

This clone has just a few counts. The chain has TRBV2 and TRBJ2-3; a possible D gene is TRBD1 (6 bases). V gave up 7 bases and J gave up 3 bases, with 17 bases separating them. This CDR3 region has 15 residues. Germline CDR1 and CDR2: SNHLY and FYNNEI. The CDR3 nucleotides read TGTGCCAGCACAGGCTCCAGGGGTGCTACAGATACGCAGTATTTT. Protein: CASTGSRGATDTQYF. Supplemented by reference TRBV2 and TRBJ2-3, the full variable domain reads EPEVTQTPSHQVTQMGQEVILRCVPISNHLYFYWYRQILGQKVEFLVSFYNNEISEKSEIFDDQFSVERPDGSNFTLKIRSTKLEDSAMYFCASTGSRGATDTQYFGPGTRLTVL.

Worth noting for this clone: One junction end does not reproduce the germline sequence, and a read error may be involved. The chain combines TRBV7-7 with TRBJ2-5, with D possibly TRBD2 on 6 matching bases. Germline-derived CDR1 and CDR2 are SSHAT and FNYEAQ (reference sequence). This CDR3 region has 15 residues. In nucleotides, the CDR3 is TGTGCTAGCAGTCGGAGGGCAGGGCTACAAGAGACCCAGTACTTC. The encoded protein is CASSRRAGLQETQYF.

The chain joins TRBV7-2 to TRBJ1-2; 7 bases align to TRBD1. The CDR3 spans 17 residues. The junction had 12 bases not matched to a gene; V was cut back by 1 base and J by 4 bases. Germline V gene data show CDR1 as SGHTA and CDR2 as FQGNSA. The DNA for the CDR3 is TGTGCCAGCAGCTTAGGCAAGACAGGGACCCCCTTCTATGGCTACACCTTC. It translates to CASSLGKTGTPFYGYTF.

This clone has just one count. Compared with germline, one end of the junction differs, possibly owing to a read error. The chain employs TRBV6-2 or TRBV6-3 and TRBJ2-5, with TRBD2 matching over 13 bases. The CDR3 totals 16 residues. Germline-derived CDR1 and CDR2 are MNHEY and SVGEGT. CDR3 sequence reads: CASSLTGLAGEDTQYF. CDR3 coding DNA: TGTGCCAGCAGCCTTACCGGACTAGCGGGAGAAGATACCCAGTACTTC.